These T cell receptor beta chains were read from a single sample in a study of blood T cells in healthy people across ages. One entry per CDR3 protein results from TCRdb running MiXCR on the 5' RACE reads. The top ten hold approximately 19% of the sample, which has under 1 million distinct CDR3 sequences, approximately 48% seen once. The sample taken for sequencing was blood. The receptors shown here come from a man aged 60 to 75 in good health. Each CDR3 is given with its conserved first and last residue. The D gene is left open where the match is weak. Clone size is given for some rows only: seen once, a few or many times, or a class if the clone is expanded.

TRBJ2-1	.	TRBV30	TRBD1	TGTGCCTGGAGTGTCGGGCAGGGGGCGGATGAGCAGTTCTTC	CAWSVGQGADEQFF
TRBJ1-2	.	TRBV12-3/TRBV12-4	.	TGTGCCAGCAGTCCCCAGGAGGGTCGCGGCTACACCTTC	CASSPQEGRGYTF
TRBJ1-1	.	TRBV12-3/TRBV12-4	TRBD1	TGTGCCAGCAGTTTTGCAGGGGGCACTGAAGCTTTCTTT	CASSFAGGTEAFF
TRBJ1-1	.	TRBV9	.	TGTGCCAGCACCATAATGGGGGCGCCCGGAAGGACTGAAGCTTTCTTT	CASTIMGAPGRTEAFF
TRBJ2-7	.	TRBV28	TRBD1	TGTGCCAGCAGTTGGGGACAGGGAAGAATCTCCTACGAGCAGTACTTC	CASSWGQGRISYEQYF
TRBJ2-3	.	TRBV7-8	.	TGTGCCAGCAGCTTAGGTTACCGGGCTCAGAGGAGCCGATCTAGCACAGATACGCAGTATTTT	CASSLGYRAQRSRSSTDTQYF
TRBJ2-5	.	TRBV5-1	.	TGCGCCAGCAGCTTGGCCTGGGGGTTGAAGACCCAGTACTTC	CASSLAWGLKTQYF
TRBJ1-1	.	TRBV27	.	TGTGCCAGCAGTTCCTGGGTGGGCACTGAAGCTTTCTTT	CASSSWVGTEAFF
TRBJ2-7	once	TRBV14	.	TGTGCCAGCAGCCAAACAAAAAGCGACTACGAGCAGTACTTC	CASSQTKSDYEQYF
TRBJ1-2	few	TRBV29-1	.	TGCAGCGTTGAAAAAGCCAGCCCTTATGGCTACACCTTC	CSVEKASPYGYTF
TRBJ2-5	.	TRBV7-2	TRBD1	TGTGCCAGCAGCCAGGGGGGACAGGGTCGGCAAGAGACCCAGTACTTC	CASSQGGQGRQETQYF
TRBJ2-3	few	TRBV12-3/TRBV12-4	TRBD1	TGTGCCAGCAGTTTACTCGAGGGGGCGCCTTGGTATTTT	CASSLLEGAPWYF
TRBJ2-3	.	TRBV20-1	TRBD2	TGCAGTGCTAACGGACTAGCTCGAGCAGATACGCAGTATTTT	CSANGLARADTQYF
TRBJ2-7	.	TRBV3-1	.	TGTGCCAGCAGCCAATTAGGACTTAGAATCCACGAGCAGTACTTC	CASSQLGLRIHEQYF
TRBJ2-5	.	TRBV7-8	.	TGTGCCAGCAGCTCCTCCAGGGGTGGAGAGCAGTACTTC	CASSSSRGGEQYF
TRBJ2-1	.	TRBV24-1	TRBD2	TGTGCCACCGGTGATTCAGGGACTAGCGGGGGGGATGAGCAGTTCTTC	CATGDSGTSGGDEQFF
TRBJ2-2	.	TRBV9	TRBD1	TGTGCCAGCAGCGTAGCCCGGGACAGGTATTACACCGGGGAGCTGTTTTTT	CASSVARDRYYTGELFF
TRBJ2-7	.	TRBV20-1	TRBD2	TGCAGTGCTAGAGGTAGCAGGGACTACAATGAGCAGTACTTC	CSARGSRDYNEQYF
TRBJ2-5	.	TRBV12-3/TRBV12-4	TRBD1	TGTGCCAGCAGTGACCAGGACAGGAGACAAGAGACCCAGTACTTC	CASSDQDRRQETQYF
TRBJ2-7	.	TRBV6-4	TRBD2	TGTGCCAGCAGTCTATATGCGGGGGGGTCTTACAATGAGCAGTACTTC	CASSLYAGGSYNEQYF
TRBJ2-1	few	TRBV11-2	.	TGTGCCAGCAGCCCGGTTAATGTCGCGGGTGAGCAGTTCTTC	CASSPVNVAGEQFF
TRBJ1-4	.	TRBV29-1	.	TGCAGCGTCCTACGGGGGAGCGGTGAAAAACTGTTTTTT	CSVLRGSGEKLFF
TRBJ2-5	few	TRBV14	TRBD2	TGTGCCAGCACCGTAAGCGGGGGGGTTGAGACCCAGTACTTC	CASTVSGGVETQYF
TRBJ2-2	.	TRBV6-2/TRBV6-3	.	TGTGCCAGCAGTGATCTGGATACCGGGGAGCTGTTTTTT	CASSDLDTGELFF
TRBJ2-1	.	TRBV7-3	TRBD2	TGTGCCAGCAGCCCGGGACTAGGGCTGTACAATGAGCAGTTCTTC	CASSPGLGLYNEQFF
TRBJ1-2	few	TRBV20-1	.	TGCAGTGCTAGCGATGCAGGGAGATATGGCTACACCTTC	CSASDAGRYGYTF
TRBJ2-7	few	TRBV7-2	.	TGTGCCAGCAGCTCTCAAATGGGAGGCGAGCAGTACTTC	CASSSQMGGEQYF
TRBJ1-1	.	TRBV28	.	TGTGCCAGCAGTTCCTATGACCCCGCTGACACTGAAGCTTTCTTT	CASSSYDPADTEAFF
TRBJ2-7	few	TRBV9	TRBD2	TGTGCCAGCAGCTCTACTAGCGGGGGACAAAGGTACGAGCAGTACTTC	CASSSTSGGQRYEQYF
TRBJ2-1	.	TRBV10-3	.	TGTGCCACCAGTGGCATGGCTAGCAGTGAGCAGTTCTTC	CATSGMASSEQFF
TRBJ2-7	.	TRBV3-1	.	TGTGCCAGCAGCCAAGATCCCGCTCCGGGCGAGCAGTACTTC	CASSQDPAPGEQYF
TRBJ2-5	many	TRBV6-4	.	TGTGCCAGCAGTGACTCGAAAAAGACGAAGGAGACCCAGTACTTC	CASSDSKKTKETQYF
TRBJ2-5	few	TRBV5-1	TRBD1	TGCGCCAGCAGCTTGGAGGACAGGGACCAAGAGACCCAGTACTTC	CASSLEDRDQETQYF
TRBJ2-3	few	TRBV15	.	TGTGCCACCAGAAGGGCAGTTGGGGCAGATACGCAGTATTTT	CATRRAVGADTQYF
TRBJ2-7	few	TRBV2	.	TGTGCCAGCAGTGAAGGGTTCGACCTTGGGACCCAATACGAGCAGTACTTC	CASSEGFDLGTQYEQYF
TRBJ1-2	few	TRBV4-3	TRBD1	TGCGCCAGCAGCCAAGACTCAGGGACAGGGGGCGGCTACACCTTC	CASSQDSGTGGGYTF
TRBJ1-1	.	TRBV29-1	.	TGCAGCCCCCCCGAGCGGGGGAACACTGAAGCTTTCTTT	CSPPERGNTEAFF
TRBJ2-1	.	TRBV7-2	TRBD2	TGTGCCAGCAGCTTAAAATCGGCGGCGGGGGGATACAATGAGCAGTTCTTC	CASSLKSAAGGYNEQFF
TRBJ2-2	.	TRBV2	.	TGTGCCAGCAGATGGGGGACCGGGGAGCTGTTTTTT	CASRWGTGELFF
TRBJ2-3	.	TRBV20-1	TRBD2	TGCAGTGCTAGACGCTCTTCTAGCGGGGTGGCAGATACGCAGTATTTT	CSARRSSSGVADTQYF
TRBJ1-5	.	TRBV6-6	.	TGTGCCAGCAGATGGGACCCTGGGGATAATCAGCCCCAGCATTTT	CASRWDPGDNQPQHF
TRBJ2-5	.	TRBV20-1	.	TGCAGTGCTAGAGTACTCCTCCAAGAGACCCAGTACTTC	CSARVLLQETQYF
TRBJ1-1	few	TRBV6-5	.	TGTGCCAGCAGTTACGGGCAGATGAACACTGAAGCTTTCTTT	CASSYGQMNTEAFF
TRBJ2-5	.	TRBV4-3	.	TGCGCCAGCAGCCAAGTCACGGCAGGGAGGGGGCATGAGCAGTACTTC	CASSQVTAGRGHEQYF
TRBJ2-3	.	TRBV7-2	.	TGTGCCAGCAGCTTTTCCCGCACAGATACGCAGTATTTT	CASSFSRTDTQYF